Below, one TCR beta chain is given with its context. V dropped 5 bases and J dropped 2 bases, with 9 bases sitting between them. Germline V lookup: CDR1 MNHEY, CDR2 SMNVEV (reference sequence). This CDR3 contains 13 residues. The sample originates from a study of blood T cell repertoires in COVID-19. For the study at large: Samples taken during acute and convalescent COVID-19 were collected in the United States, Italy and Spain. PBMCs, B-cell-depleted T cells, or T cells were the source of the cDNA or gDNA that made up the material.

The method was immunoSEQ multiplex PCR; TCRdb's version includes in-frame clones alone and lacks a portion of them. This table has about 47,000 clones, 70% to 85% appearing once. The clonotype comes from a man aged 45-65 years with acute or convalescent COVID-19. The sequenced material came from peripheral blood. The chain employs TRBV27 and TRBJ1-1; D uncertain. The CDR3 DNA is TGTGCCAGCAGTCATCGAGTTAACACTGAAGCTTTCTTT. As protein: CASSHRVNTEAFF.